This T cell receptor beta chain was recovered during a study of blood T cell repertoires in COVID-19. Sequenced by immunoSEQ multiplex PCR; TCRdb stores in-frame clones only, minus some. The sample has a few hundred thousand clones, roughly 88% seen once. The sequence came from a woman aged 25-40 years who had recovered from COVID-19. The source material was peripheral blood.

The CDR3 spells CASSSGPSSGSTDTQYF. In nucleotides, the CDR3 is TGCGCCAGCAGCTCGGGACCCTCTAGCGGAAGCACAGATACGCAGTATTTT. J is TRBJ2-3 and V is TRBV5-1; TRBD2 matches at 7 bases. Trimming took 3 bases from V and 0 from J; bases not matched to a gene: 10. The CDR3 contains 17 residues. CDR1 SGHRS and CDR2 YFSETQ come from the germline V gene. The entire variable domain, with the rest obtained from reference TRBV5-1 and TRBJ2-3, is as follows: KAGVTQTPRYLIKTRGQQVTLSCSPISGHRSVSWYQQTPGQGLQFLFEYFSETQRNKGNFPGRFSGRQFSNSRSEMNVSTLELGDSALYLCASSSGPSSGSTDTQYFGPGTRLTVL.